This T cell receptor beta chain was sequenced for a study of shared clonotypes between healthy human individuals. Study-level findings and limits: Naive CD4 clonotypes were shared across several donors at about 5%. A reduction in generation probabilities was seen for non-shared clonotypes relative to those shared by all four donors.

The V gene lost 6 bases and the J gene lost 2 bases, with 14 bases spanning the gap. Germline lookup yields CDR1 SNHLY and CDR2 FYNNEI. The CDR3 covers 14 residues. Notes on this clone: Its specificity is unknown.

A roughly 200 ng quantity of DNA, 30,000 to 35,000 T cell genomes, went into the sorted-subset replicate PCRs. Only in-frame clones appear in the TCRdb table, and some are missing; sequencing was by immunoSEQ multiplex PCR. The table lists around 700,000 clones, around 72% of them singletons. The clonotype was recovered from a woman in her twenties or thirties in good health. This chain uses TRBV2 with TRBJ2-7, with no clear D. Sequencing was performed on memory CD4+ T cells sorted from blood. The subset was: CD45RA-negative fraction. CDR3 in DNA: TGTGCCAGCAGAAATTTGGCATCCGCCTACGAGCAGTACTTC. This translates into CASRNLASAYEQYF.